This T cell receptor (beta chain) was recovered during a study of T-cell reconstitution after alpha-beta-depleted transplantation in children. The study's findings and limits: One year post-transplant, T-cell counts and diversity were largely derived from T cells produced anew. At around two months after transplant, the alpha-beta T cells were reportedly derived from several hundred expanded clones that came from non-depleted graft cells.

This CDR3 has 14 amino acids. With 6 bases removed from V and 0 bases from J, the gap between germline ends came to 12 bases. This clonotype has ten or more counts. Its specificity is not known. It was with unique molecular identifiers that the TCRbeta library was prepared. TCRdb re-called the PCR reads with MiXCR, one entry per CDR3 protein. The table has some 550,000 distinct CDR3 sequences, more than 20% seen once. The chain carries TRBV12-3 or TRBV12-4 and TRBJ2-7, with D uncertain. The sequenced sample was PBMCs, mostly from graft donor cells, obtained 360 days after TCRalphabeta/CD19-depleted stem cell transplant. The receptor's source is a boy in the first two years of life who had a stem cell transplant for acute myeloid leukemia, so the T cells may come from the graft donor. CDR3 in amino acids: CASSRQGGSYEQYF. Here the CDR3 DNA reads TGTGCCAGCAGCAGACAAGGTGGCTCCTACGAGCAGTACTTC.